What follows are 21 T cell receptor beta chains derived from one specimen sequenced in a study of blood T cell repertoires in COVID-19. Here immunoSEQ multiplex PCR was the method, and the copy in TCRdb shows in-frame clones only, minus some. The data contain tens of thousands of clones, roughly 87% of them seen just once; the ten biggest clones take up under 2%. The specimen sequenced was peripheral blood. The receptors come from a woman in her fifties or sixties with acute or convalescent COVID-19.

The chain combines TRBV4-2 with TRBJ2-3, with 9 positions matching TRBD2. Germline CDR1 LGHNA, CDR2 YNFKEQ. V trimming: 1 base; J trimming: 3 bases; junction bases outside the gene matches: 14. The CDR3 extends over 19 amino acids. DNA for the CDR3: TGTGCCAGCAGCCAAGGTGGGTCGGGACTAGCTTTACGAACAGATACGCAGTATTTT. Translated, it gives CASSQGGSGLALRTDTQYF.

The chain has TRBV10-2 and TRBJ2-7, with 13 bases matching TRBD2. The CDR3 covers 15 residues. Germline CDR1 is WSHSY and CDR2 is SAAADI. After removal of 8 bases from V and 7 bases from J, the junction contained 11 bases not matched to a gene. In DNA, the CDR3 is TGCGCCAGCGGTAAACTAGCGGGAGGGCCGGGGGAGCAGTACTTC. Its protein product is CASGKLAGGPGEQYF.

This chain joins TRBV18 and TRBJ2-2; the D is unclear. The CDR3 loop spans 11 amino acids. V was clipped by 8 bases and J by 5 bases, with 6 bases between them. Per germline, CDR1 KGHSH and CDR2 LQKENI. In nucleotides, the CDR3 is TGTGCCAGCCTAGATACCGGGGAGCTGTTTTTT. It encodes CASLDTGELFF.

The rearrangement links TRBV9 to TRBJ2-3, with D tentatively TRBD1 (6 bases). The V gene's germline CDR1 is SGDLS and CDR2 YYNGEE. The CDR3 is 14 amino acids. V was clipped by 6 bases and J by 2 bases, with 13 bases between them. The CDR3 spells CASTRQANTDTQYF. The CDR3 DNA is TGTGCCAGCACCCGACAGGCCAACACAGATACGCAGTATTTT.

This chain links TRBV28 with TRBJ1-1, with TRBD1 matching over 8 bases. The CDR3 totals 12 residues. Germline V gene lookup returns CDR1 MDHEN and CDR2 SYDVKM. Unmatched junction bases numbered 4, after V lost 7 bases and J lost 6 bases. CDR3 nucleotide sequence: TGTGCCAGCATTCAGGGGGCCGCTGAAGCTTTCTTT. This sequence encodes CASIQGAAEAFF.

The V call is TRBV7-9, the J call TRBJ2-7; TRBD1 aligns across 8 bases. The CDR3 totals 16 residues. Germline V gives CDR1 SEHNR, CDR2 FQNEAQ (reference sequence). V trimming: 5 bases; J trimming: 0 bases; junction bases outside the gene matches: 9. The CDR3 spells CASSQSGTGVSYEQYF. The CDR3 DNA reads as TGTGCCAGCAGCCAGTCCGGGACAGGTGTCTCCTACGAGCAGTACTTC.

The rearrangement links TRBV28 to TRBJ1-2, with 8 bases lining up with TRBD1. The CDR3 is made up of 13 amino acids. Unmatched junction bases numbered 7, after V lost 5 bases and J lost 8 bases. CDR1 and CDR2 from the germline V gene are MDHEN and SYDVKM. The CDR3 nucleotides are TGTGCCAGCAGTCTTAGGACAGGGTGGGGCTACACCTTC. It translates to CASSLRTGWGYTF.

This clone was observed a single time. The J gene is TRBJ1-1, the V gene TRBV7-9, with D perhaps matching TRBD1 (5 bases). The germline V and J ends were trimmed by 5 bases and 5 bases, with 6 bases remaining between them. The germline V gene encodes CDR1 SEHNR and CDR2 FQNEAQ (reference sequence). CDR3 length: 11 residues. This CDR3 reads CASSPGTEAFF. CDR3 DNA sequence: TGTGCCAGCAGCCCAGGGACTGAAGCTTTCTTT.

V is TRBV28 and J is TRBJ1-4, with unresolved D. There are 14 residues in the CDR3. Germline V gene lookup returns CDR1 MDHEN and CDR2 SYDVKM. Trimming took 5 bases from V and 3 from J, leaving 10 bases between them. As DNA, the CDR3 is TGTGCCAGCAGTCCGCCGGGTCCTAATGAAAAACTGTTTTTT. It codes for CASSPPGPNEKLFF.

This chain uses TRBV28 with TRBJ2-3, with 10 nucleotides matching TRBD1. This CDR3 is 15 amino acids long. Germline CDR1 reads MDHEN; CDR2 reads SYDVKM. V lost 6 bases, J lost 6 bases, and 9 bases stayed unmatched. The chain's CDR3 is CASREPGQGWDTQYF. In nucleotides, the CDR3 is TGTGCCAGCAGGGAGCCGGGACAGGGGTGGGATACGCAGTATTTT.

The J gene is TRBJ2-3, the V gene TRBV9, with D possibly matching TRBD2 (5 bases). Germline-derived CDR1 and CDR2 are SGDLS and YYNGEE. Trimming took off 4 bases at V and 4 bases at J, with 13 bases between the two ends. This CDR3 is 14 amino acids long. CDR3 loop: CASSPLPGADTQYF. The CDR3 DNA sequence: TGTGCCAGCAGCCCCCTCCCCGGGGCAGATACGCAGTATTTT. The full variable domain, completed using reference TRBV9 and TRBJ2-3, is DSGVTQTPKHLITATGQRVTLRCSPRSGDLSVYWYQQSLDQGLQFLIQYYNGEERAKGNILERFSAQQFPDLHSELNLSSLELGDSALYFCASSPLPGADTQYFGPGTRLTVL.

The chain recombines TRBV28 with TRBJ2-2; D is possibly TRBD1 (6 bases). V lost 5 bases and J lost 6, with 16 bases in between. The CDR3 length is 15 residues. Germline V gene data show CDR1 as MDHEN and CDR2 as SYDVKM. CDR3 bases: TGTGCCAGCAGTCCCCGGAACAGGGTCGCCGGGGAGCTGTTTTTT. It encodes CASSPRNRVAGELFF.

On this clone: Sequence at one end of the junction differs from germline and may be a read error. The rearrangement links TRBV11-2 to TRBJ2-7; 7 bases fit TRBD1. Germline lookup yields CDR1 SGHAT and CDR2 FQNNGV. The CDR3 runs 14 residues. The CDR3 DNA follows: TGTGCCAGCAGCCGACAGGGTAGAGGTTACGAACAGTACTTC. Protein product: CASSRQGRGYEQYF.

The chain is built from TRBV3-1 (or the pseudogene TRBV3-2) and TRBJ2-3, with no clear D. V lost 2 bases, J lost 3 bases, and 15 bases lay in between. CDR1 and CDR2 (germline): LGHDT, YNNKEL (reference sequence). The CDR3 totals 16 residues. The CDR3 DNA sequence: TGTGCCAGCAGCCAAAGAAGGAGTAGGAGAACAGATACGCAGTATTTT. This gives the protein CASSQRRSRRTDTQYF.

The chain employs TRBV7-6 and TRBJ2-2; TRBD2 agrees at 8 bases. The trim removed 7 bases at V and 4 bases at J, leaving 8 bases unmatched. Looked up from germline, CDR1 is SGHVS and CDR2 is FNYEAQ. This CDR3 has 15 amino acids. This chain's CDR3 is CASIAGHPPTGELFF. CDR3 in DNA: TGTGCCAGCATAGCGGGACACCCGCCCACCGGGGAGCTGTTTTTT.

The rearrangement uses TRBV2 and TRBJ2-5; TRBD1 matches at 8 bases. Germline V gene sequence: CDR1 SNHLY, CDR2 FYNNEI. This CDR3 comprises 14 residues. With 8 bases clipped from V and 1 base from J, the junction kept 6 bases outside the gene matches. CDR3 in amino acids: CASQGGQVQETQYF. The CDR3 DNA is TGTGCCAGCCAAGGGGGACAGGTCCAAGAGACCCAGTACTTC.

This chain joins TRBV18 and TRBJ2-1; maybe TRBD2 (6 bases). Germline V CDR1 and CDR2: KGHSH, LQKENI. There are 13 residues in the CDR3. Trimming pared 1 base from V and 9 bases from J, leaving 10 bases between. CDR3 DNA: TGTGCCAGCTCACCACGGAGGGGTACTGAGCAGTTCTTC. This gives the protein CASSPRRGTEQFF.

V usage is TRBV6-5 and J usage is TRBJ2-1, with D unresolved. The CDR3 is 15 amino acids. V was cut by 4 bases and J by 7 bases, with 17 bases left in between. The germline V gene has CDR1 MNHEY and CDR2 SVGAGI. The DNA for the CDR3 is TGTGCCAGCAGTTCCCCGACTCTCCTGAGGAATGAGCAGTTCTTC. Residues: CASSSPTLLRNEQFF.

The chain combines TRBV10-3 with TRBJ1-2; TRBD1 might be the D (5 bases). The V end was cut by 2 bases, the J end by 4 bases, with 20 bases between. CDR1 ENHRY and CDR2 SYGVKD come from the germline V gene. The length of the CDR3 is 17 residues. As DNA, the CDR3 is TGTGCCATCAGTGAGGTGTCGGGGGTGCGGAGGTTCTATGGCTACACCTTC. Protein sequence: CAISEVSGVRRFYGYTF.

This chain joins TRBV7-8 and TRBJ1-1; a possible D gene is TRBD1 (6 bases). This CDR3 is built from 18 residues. Germline V gene sequence: CDR1 SGHVS, CDR2 FQNEAQ. The V end was cut by 4 bases, the J end by 1 base, with 22 bases between. CDR3 in amino acids: CASSSPRTGQQRNTEAFF. In DNA, the CDR3 is TGTGCCAGCAGCTCCCCCCGAACCGGACAGCAACGGAACACTGAAGCTTTCTTT.

V and J are TRBV5-3 and TRBJ2-7; no reliable D call. TRBV5-3 is an open reading frame, and its role is uncertain. V was trimmed by 5 bases and J by 7 bases, leaving 10 bases between them. The CDR3 spans 11 residues. For the CDR3, the DNA is TGTGCCAGAAGTCTTGTCCGGGAGCAGTACTTC. Its translation is CARSLVREQYF.